Presented here are 5 T cell receptor beta chains from one specimen sequenced in a study of blood T cell repertoires in COVID-19. The method was immunoSEQ multiplex PCR; TCRdb's version includes in-frame clones alone and lacks a portion of them. The data show around 250,000 clones, 75% to 90% seen once. The material sequenced was PBMCs or T cells enriched from blood (not recorded which). These receptors came from a woman between 40 and 55 years old who had been exposed to COVID-19.

The V gene is TRBV28, the J gene TRBJ2-3; TRBD2 matches 13 bases. The CDR3 has 15 residues. V trimming: 5 bases; J trimming: 5 bases; junction bases outside the gene matches: 4. Germline CDR1 reads MDHEN; CDR2 reads SYDVKM. The CDR3 loop is CASSPTSGGQDTQYF. CDR3 sequence (DNA): TGTGCCAGCAGTCCGACTAGCGGGGGGCAAGATACGCAGTATTTT.

The chain has TRBV11-3 and TRBJ1-4; TRBD1 is a possible D gene (5 bases). The CDR3 spans 13 residues. The germline CDR1 and CDR2 sequences are SGHNT and YENEEA. Trimming removed 5 bases at V and 7 bases at J, with 11 bases between. The CDR3 sequence: CASSLSQGEKLFF. The CDR3 region has the DNA TGTGCCAGCAGCCTGAGCCAGGGTGAAAAACTGTTTTTT.

The J gene is TRBJ2-3, the V gene TRBV25-1; 13 bases match TRBD2. Losses at the gene ends were 4 bases for V and 0 bases for J; bases not matched to a gene: 4. CDR1 and CDR2 from the germline V gene are MGHDK and SYGVNS. This CDR3 comprises 17 residues. Here the CDR3 reads CASSGGLAGASTDTQYF. DNA of the CDR3: TGTGCCAGCAGTGGAGGACTAGCGGGGGCCAGCACAGATACGCAGTATTTT. The variable domain in full, with the rest retrieved from reference TRBV25-1 and TRBJ2-3, is EADIYQTPRYLVIGTGKKITLECSQTMGHDKMYWYQQDPGMELHLIHYSYGVNSTEKGDLSSESTVSRIRTEHFPLTLESARPSHTSQYLCASSGGLAGASTDTQYFGPGTRLTVL.

The CDR3 region is CASSDGEVGELFF. CDR3 nucleotide sequence: TGTGCCAGCAGTGACGGGGAGGTCGGGGAGCTGTTTTTT. This chain connects TRBV6-4 to TRBJ2-2, with D possibly matching TRBD2 (6 bases). The CDR3 extends over 13 amino acids. Trimming stripped 2 bases from V and 7 bases from J, with 8 bases between. In germline, CDR1 is MRHNA, CDR2 SNTAGT.

The V call is TRBV27, the J call TRBJ1-2, with 10 bases that match TRBD1. Germline V lookup: CDR1 MNHEY, CDR2 SMNVEV (reference sequence). CDR3 length equals 15 residues. Trimming cost V 3 bases and J 8 bases; bases outside gene matches: 9. CDR3 nucleotides: TGTGCCAGCAGTTTGGGGACAGGGGAGGTTTGGGGCTACACCTTC. This translates into CASSLGTGEVWGYTF.